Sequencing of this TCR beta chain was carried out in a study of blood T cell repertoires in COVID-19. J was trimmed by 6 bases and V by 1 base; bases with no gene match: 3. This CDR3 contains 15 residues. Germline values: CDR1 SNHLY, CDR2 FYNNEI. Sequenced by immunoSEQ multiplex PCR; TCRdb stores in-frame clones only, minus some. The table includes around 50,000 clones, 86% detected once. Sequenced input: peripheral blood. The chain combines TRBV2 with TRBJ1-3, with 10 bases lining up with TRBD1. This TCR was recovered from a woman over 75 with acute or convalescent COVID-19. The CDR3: CASSEEGQGKNTIYF. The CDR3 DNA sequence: TGTGCCAGCAGTGAAGAGGGACAGGGGAAAAACACCATATATTTT. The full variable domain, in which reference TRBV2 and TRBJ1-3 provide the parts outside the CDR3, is EPEVTQTPSHQVTQMGQEVILRCVPISNHLYFYWYRQILGQKVEFLVSFYNNEISEKSEIFDDQFSVERPDGSNFTLKIRSTKLEDSAMYFCASSEEGQGKNTIYFGEGSWLTVV.